This is a list of T cell receptor beta chains from one sample in a study of blood T cell repertoires in COVID-19. Measured with immunoSEQ multiplex PCR; TCRdb has only the in-frame clones, and not every one. The sample holds 150,000 to 200,000 clones, around 87% seen once. Source material: peripheral blood. The receptors here all came from a man aged 40-49 years with active or convalescent COVID-19. Each CDR3 is given with its conserved first and last residue. The D gene is left open where the match is weak. Some rows mark clone size as missing; the rest say once, few, many or name a class of expanded clone.

clone_size j_call d_call v_call cdr3_nt cdr3_aa
few TRBJ1-6 TRBD1 TRBV9 TGTGCCAGCAGCGCCGGGACAGGGTTTTCACCCCTCCACTTT CASSAGTGFSPLHF
NA TRBJ2-1 TRBD2 TRBV12-5 TGTGCTAGTGCCCCGGGACTAGCGGGGTTCGGGGATGAGCAGTTCTTC CASAPGLAGFGDEQFF
NA TRBJ1-5 TRBD1 TRBV11-2 TGTGCCAGCAGCCAGGACAGGGAACAGCCCCAGCATTTT CASSQDREQPQHF
NA TRBJ2-3 TRBD2 TRBV7-9 TGTGCCAGCAGCCTCACTAGCGGGGGAGATAGAGATACGCAGTATTTT CASSLTSGGDRDTQYF
NA TRBJ1-5 NA TRBV28 TGTGCCAGCAGCCCAGGGCTTTTAAAGCAGCCCCAGCATTTT CASSPGLLKQPQHF
few TRBJ1-1 NA TRBV30 TGTGCCTGGAGTGTTAGGGAGGTAGCTTTCTTT CAWSVREVAFF
NA TRBJ1-1 TRBD1 TRBV18 TGTGCCAGCTCACAGGAGCAGGGGGTGAACACTGAAGCTTTCTTT CASSQEQGVNTEAFF
NA TRBJ1-2 TRBD1 TRBV15 TGTGCCACCAGCCGCCAGTTCGGACAGGGGATAAATGGCTACACCTTC CATSRQFGQGINGYTF
NA TRBJ1-1 NA TRBV27 TGTGCCAGCTCCTTTAGACAGTACAACACTGAAGCTTTCTTT CASSFRQYNTEAFF
once TRBJ2-7 NA TRBV11-2 TGTGCCAGCAGAGCTGGCGGGGGCAACGAGCAGTACTTC CASRAGGGNEQYF
NA TRBJ1-1 NA TRBV6-1 TGTGCCAGCAGTGAAGTTGGGGGGACTGAAGCTTTCTTT CASSEVGGTEAFF
NA TRBJ1-1 NA TRBV4-2 TGTGCCAGCAGCCACCCCCTCAAGGGGAGGCGAACTGAAGCTTTCTTT CASSHPLKGRRTEAFF
NA TRBJ2-7 NA TRBV5-1 TGCGCCAGCAGCTGGGGGGGCGCCGGGTACGAGCAGTACTTC CASSWGGAGYEQYF
NA TRBJ1-1 NA TRBV12-3/TRBV12-4 TGTGCCAGCAGTTTTTCCCGGGGCACTGAAGCTTTCTTT CASSFSRGTEAFF
few TRBJ2-6 TRBD1 TRBV24-1 TGTGCCACCAGTGATACGGACAGGGGGAAGTCTGGGGCCAACGTCCTGACTTTC CATSDTDRGKSGANVLTF
NA TRBJ1-1 NA TRBV6-6 TGTGCCAGCAGTCTCTCTGGGGCCTTGAACACTGAAGCTTTCTTT CASSLSGALNTEAFF
NA TRBJ2-6 TRBD1 TRBV29-1 TGCAGCGGATCGACAGGGAGTTCTGGGGCCAACGTCCTGACTTTC CSGSTGSSGANVLTF
NA TRBJ2-5 TRBD2 TRBV11-3 TGTGCCAGCAGCTTAGATCCCGCTAGCGGGGGCCAAGAGACCCAGTACTTC CASSLDPASGGQETQYF
NA TRBJ1-1 TRBD1 TRBV6-6 TGTGCCAGCAGGCTCGGGACAGCTAATGAAGCTTTCTTT CASRLGTANEAFF
NA TRBJ2-7 TRBD1 TRBV4-1 TGCGCCAGCAGCCATTCCCGGGACAGGGGTTTTGGCGAGCAGTACTTC CASSHSRDRGFGEQYF
once TRBJ1-2 TRBD1 TRBV6-1 TGTGCCAGCAGTTATGACAGGGGGTACTATGGCTACACCTTC CASSYDRGYYGYTF
NA TRBJ1-3 NA TRBV27 TGTGCCAGCAGTTCCTCGGGGGGTAATGGAAACACCATATATTTT CASSSSGGNGNTIYF
NA TRBJ1-2 NA TRBV5-1 TGCGCCAGCAGCCTTACATTCGAAGTCTCAGGAGGTGGAGGCTACACCTTC CASSLTFEVSGGGGYTF
NA TRBJ1-4 TRBD1 TRBV7-9 TGTGCCAGCAGGCAGGGGGAGAGGGAAAAACTGTTTTTT CASRQGEREKLFF
NA TRBJ2-1 TRBD1 TRBV4-3 TGCGCCAGCAGCCAAGAGGGACAGGGGGCTGAAAATGAGCAGTTCTTC CASSQEGQGAENEQFF
NA TRBJ2-1 TRBD1 TRBV4-3 TGCGCCAGCAGCCAAGCGGCTGGCAGGGGGTCCTACAATGAGCAGTTCTTC CASSQAAGRGSYNEQFF
NA TRBJ2-3 NA TRBV9 TGTGCCAGCAGCGTACTGAGCTCCCCAACCCACACAGATACGCAGTATTTT CASSVLSSPTHTDTQYF
NA TRBJ2-2 NA TRBV7-3 TGTGCCAGCCGCGGTCAACCGAACACCGGGGAGCTGTTTTTT CASRGQPNTGELFF
NA TRBJ1-6 NA TRBV14 TGTGCCAGCAGCCAAGATCGTGGCAGGGTAGATTCACCCCTCCACTTT CASSQDRGRVDSPLHF
NA TRBJ1-5 NA TRBV18 TGTGCCAGCTCACCGGGGCCCAGGGAGCCCCAGCATTTT CASSPGPREPQHF
NA TRBJ1-5 TRBD1 TRBV10-1 TGCGCCAGCAGACCCGACAGGGAGCGTCAGCCCCAGCATTTT CASRPDRERQPQHF
NA TRBJ2-7 NA TRBV30 TGTGCCTGGAGTGTACAGGGCAGGGTGAGCGAGCAGTACTTC CAWSVQGRVSEQYF
NA TRBJ2-2 TRBD1 TRBV5-1 TGCGCCAGCGCACAGGGGGGAAAGGGCACCGGGGAGCTGTTTTTT CASAQGGKGTGELFF
NA TRBJ1-5 TRBD1 TRBV3-1/TRBV3-2 TGTGCCAGCAGCCAAGGATTAATAGACAGGGCTGCTCAGCCCCAGCATTTT CASSQGLIDRAAQPQHF
NA TRBJ2-3 NA TRBV29-1 TGCAGCGCTGGAGGGAACACAGATACGCAGTATTTT CSAGGNTDTQYF
NA TRBJ2-7 NA TRBV6-5 TGTGCCAGCAGTTACTCAGGGACTTTATACGAGCAGTACTTC CASSYSGTLYEQYF
NA TRBJ1-2 NA TRBV28 TGTGCCAGCAGTGGCGGCCCCTATGGCTACACCTTC CASSGGPYGYTF
NA TRBJ2-1 TRBD2 TRBV9 TGTGCCAGCAGCGTCCCTAGCGGGGGCCCCGTGAGCTCCTACAATGAGCAGTTCTTC CASSVPSGGPVSSYNEQFF
NA TRBJ1-1 NA TRBV28 TGTGCCAGTCATCAGGGGAGCAACAATTGGGGTTTCTTT CASHQGSNNWGFF
NA TRBJ2-3 TRBD1 TRBV24-1 TGTGCCACCAGCGCTCTCCGGGACAGGGGACGGCATTTT CATSALRDRGRHF